These 3 T cell receptor beta chains share one sample of origin, sequenced in a study of T cell repertoires in cytomegalovirus infection. Each CDR3 protein is one row after TCRdb ran MiXCR on the reads. The table records some 390,000 distinct CDR3 sequences, approximately 18% of them present only once. The sequencing input was PBMCs. The source of these receptors is a human donor in good health (CMV status not recorded). Some clones in this sample may be carry-over from other donors' samples.

The rearrangement joins TRBV18 to TRBJ1-5, with D possibly being TRBD1 (5 bases). The CDR3 sequence is 13 residues long. The germline V and J ends were trimmed by 1 base and 7 bases, with 8 bases remaining between them. From germline, CDR1 is KGHSH and CDR2 LQKENI. CDR3 amino acids: CASSPQAGQPQHF. The DNA for the CDR3 is TGTGCCAGCTCACCACAGGCAGGGCAGCCCCAGCATTTT.

CDR3 sequence (DNA): TGTGCCAGCAGTCGAGACAGGGCCCCAAACACTGAAGCTTTCTTT. It is translated as CASSRDRAPNTEAFF. The V gene is TRBV6-5, the J gene TRBJ1-1, with 7 bases aligning to TRBD1. CDR1 and CDR2 from the germline V gene are MNHEY and SVGAGI. The CDR3 is 15 amino acids. J was trimmed by 2 bases and V by 5 bases; bases with no gene match: 8.

In its sample, this clonotype was seen a few times. The chain is built from TRBV7-2 and TRBJ2-3; TRBD2 might be the D (6 bases). This CDR3 is built from 15 residues. The germline V and J ends were trimmed by 2 bases and 4 bases, with 13 bases remaining between them. Germline lookup yields CDR1 SGHTA and CDR2 FQGNSA. CDR3 residues: CASSLNLVAADTQYF. The CDR3 DNA sequence: TGTGCCAGCAGCTTAAATTTAGTAGCGGCAGATACGCAGTATTTT.